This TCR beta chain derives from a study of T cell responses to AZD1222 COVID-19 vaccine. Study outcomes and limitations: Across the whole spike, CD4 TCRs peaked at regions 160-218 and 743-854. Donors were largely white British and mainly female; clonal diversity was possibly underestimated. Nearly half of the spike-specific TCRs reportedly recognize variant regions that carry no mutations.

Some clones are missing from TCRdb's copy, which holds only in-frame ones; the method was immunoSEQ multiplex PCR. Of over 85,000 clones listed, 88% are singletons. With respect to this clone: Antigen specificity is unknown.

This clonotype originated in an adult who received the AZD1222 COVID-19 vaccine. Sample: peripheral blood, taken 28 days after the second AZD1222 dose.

CDR3 bases: TGTGCCAGCAGCCAACAGGACACTCGGAACACTGAAGCTTTCTTT. The encoded protein is CASSQQDTRNTEAFF. J is TRBJ1-1 and V is TRBV16; possibly TRBD1 for D (5 bases). Germline CDR1 and CDR2: KGHSY and FQNENV. The V end was cut by 2 bases, the J end by 1 base, with 11 bases between. The CDR3 totals 15 residues.